These T cell receptor beta chains were read from a single sample in a study of blood T cell repertoires in COVID-19. This table comes from immunoSEQ multiplex PCR, and its TCRdb copy is limited to in-frame clones, with some not included. The sample has about 76,000 clones; roughly nine tenths are singletons. The sequenced sample was peripheral blood. The source is a man under 40 with acute or convalescent COVID-19. Both conserved end residues are part of each CDR3. D genes are given only for firm matches. Where a row states a size, it is once, few, many or the class of an expanded clone; other rows omit it.

V: TRBV6-5; D: TRBD2; J: TRBJ2-1; size: once; CDR3: CASSYLREGDNEQFF; DNA: TGTGCCAGCAGTTACTTGCGGGAGGGTGACAATGAGCAGTTCTTC
V: TRBV19; D: TRBD2; J: TRBJ2-4; size: NA; CDR3: CASHPGLAGGVNIQYF; DNA: TGTGCCAGCCATCCGGGACTAGCGGGAGGGGTAAACATTCAGTACTTC
V: TRBV4-2; D: TRBD2; J: TRBJ2-1; size: NA; CDR3: CASSQFGGGAIGEQFF; DNA: TGTGCCAGCAGCCAATTTGGGGGGGGAGCAATTGGTGAGCAGTTCTTC
V: TRBV7-2; D: TRBD1; J: TRBJ1-6; size: NA; CDR3: CASSPRDRDNSPLHF; DNA: TGTGCCAGCAGCCCTCGGGACAGGGATAATTCACCCCTCCACTTT
V: TRBV28; D: TRBD1; J: TRBJ1-1; size: once; CDR3: CASKRDSLNTEAFF; DNA: TGTGCCAGCAAACGGGACAGCTTGAACACTGAAGCTTTCTTT
V: TRBV3-1/TRBV3-2; D: TRBD1; J: TRBJ2-7; size: few; CDR3: CASSPDRGWFGQYF; DNA: TGTGCCAGCAGCCCGGACAGGGGGTGGTTTGGGCAGTACTTC
V: TRBV5-6; D: NA; J: TRBJ1-1; size: few; CDR3: CASSLEGSTEAFF; DNA: TGTGCCAGCAGCTTGGAGGGGTCCACTGAAGCTTTCTTT
V: TRBV28; D: TRBD1; J: TRBJ1-5; size: NA; CDR3: CASSTGGQPQHF; DNA: TGTGCCAGCAGCACAGGGGGTCAGCCCCAGCATTTT
V: TRBV7-2; D: NA; J: TRBJ1-1; size: once; CDR3: CASSFTLNTEAFF; DNA: TGTGCCAGCAGCTTTACTTTGAACACTGAAGCTTTCTTT
V: TRBV2; D: NA; J: TRBJ2-4; size: NA; CDR3: CASAGDAGIQYF; DNA: TGTGCCAGCGCAGGAGACGCGGGCATTCAGTACTTC
V: TRBV6-5; D: NA; J: TRBJ2-7; size: NA; CDR3: CASSYSGGSYEQYF; DNA: TGTGCCAGCAGTTACTCGGGGGGATCCTACGAGCAGTACTTC